This passage covers 18 T cell receptor beta chains from one sample sequenced in a study of CD8 T cells in Susac syndrome (dated by TCRdb to the late 2010s). The library was obtained by the immunoSEQ multiplex PCR assay. RNA was extracted using the RNeasy kit, and roughly 0.45 to 1 microgram was reverse transcribed with random hexamers. TCRdb ran its own pipeline on the public reads, namely fastp trimming at Q25 and MiXCR clone calling, and kept in-frame beta chains. Under each unique CDR3 protein, matching rows form one entry showing the most common genes and DNA. The sample table holds 150,000 to 200,000 distinct CDR3 sequences, of which 93% were seen once. The ten most abundant clones make up roughly 0.13% of the sample. Input material: CD4+ T cells from PBMCs. The receptors here all came from a human donor in good health.

The chain has TRBV9 and TRBJ2-2; D not certain. V lost 0 bases to trimming and J lost 2 bases, with 11 bases between them. The CDR3 has 16 residues. CDR1 is SGDLS and CDR2 is YYNGEE in the germline V gene. In DNA form, the CDR3 reads TGTGCCAGCAGCGTAGCTCTGGCAGACAACACCGGGGAGCTGTTTTTT. Protein product: CASSVALADNTGELFF. Combining the CDR3 with reference TRBV9 and TRBJ2-2 gives the whole variable domain DSGVTQTPKHLITATGQRVTLRCSPRSGDLSVYWYQQSLDQGLQFLIQYYNGEERAKGNILERFSAQQFPDLHSELNLSSLELGDSALYFCASSVALADNTGELFFGEGSRLTVL.

This chain links TRBV2 with TRBJ2-1, with TRBD2 matching 10 bases. The J segment lost 13 bases and the V segment lost 2 bases, leaving 5 bases of the junction unmatched. The CDR3 sequence is 13 residues long. Germline CDR1 is SNHLY and CDR2 is FYNNEI. The CDR3 reads CASSELSGGAQFF. CDR3 nucleotide sequence: TGTGCCAGCAGTGAACTCAGCGGGGGGGCTCAGTTCTTC.

The gene calls are TRBV25-1 and TRBJ1-1; no definite D call. CDR1 is MGHDK and CDR2 is SYGVNS in the germline V gene. The V end lost 1 base, the J end lost 4 bases, and 4 bases lay between the germline ends. The CDR3 spans 12 residues. The CDR3 loop is CASSELTTEAFF. In nucleotides, the CDR3 is TGTGCCAGCAGTGAATTAACCACTGAAGCTTTCTTT.

This sequence joins TRBV29-1 and TRBJ1-6; the D gene is possibly TRBD1 (5 bases). The CDR3 runs 13 residues. Trimming took 4 bases from V and 9 from J, leaving 13 bases between them. Germline-derived CDR1 and CDR2 are SQVTM and ANQGSEA. In DNA, the CDR3 is TGCAGCGTTGCCCCAACGAGGGGTTCACCCCTCCACTTT. Amino acid sequence: CSVAPTRGSPLHF.

The rearrangement uses TRBV30 and TRBJ2-7; D not certain. Trimming took off 2 bases at V and 5 bases at J, with 7 bases between the two ends. Germline V gene data show CDR1 as GTSNPN and CDR2 as SVGIG (reference sequence). CDR3 length equals 11 residues. The CDR3 protein is CAWSLINEQYF. The CDR3 region has the DNA TGTGCCTGGAGTCTGATAAACGAGCAGTACTTC.

The rearrangement joins TRBV18 to TRBJ2-5, with D uncertain. The CDR3 extends over 15 amino acids. The germline V and J ends were trimmed by 5 bases and 3 bases, with 16 bases remaining between them. Germline V lookup: CDR1 KGHSH, CDR2 LQKENI. The DNA of the CDR3 is TGTGCCAGCTCATCCCAACACGGGTTCGAAGAGACCCAGTACTTC. Translated: CASSSQHGFEETQYF.

The chain combines TRBV5-1 with TRBJ1-2; no firm D call. V lost 2 bases and J 6 bases, leaving 8 bases between the germline ends. Germline loops: CDR1 SGHRS, CDR2 YFSETQ. The length of the CDR3 is 12 residues. CDR3 residues: CASSFSRNGYTF. The CDR3 DNA follows: TGCGCCAGCAGCTTCTCGAGGAATGGCTACACCTTC. The complete variable domain, with remaining parts taken from reference TRBV5-1 and TRBJ1-2, reads KAGVTQTPRYLIKTRGQQVTLSCSPISGHRSVSWYQQTPGQGLQFLFEYFSETQRNKGNFPGRFSGRQFSNSRSEMNVSTLELGDSALYLCASSFSRNGYTFGSGTRLTVV.

This chain uses TRBV12-3 or TRBV12-4 with TRBJ2-7, with D tentatively TRBD2 (5 bases). The CDR3 is 11 amino acids. Trimming removed 4 bases from V and 7 bases from J, with 8 bases in between. The CDR3 DNA is TGTGCCAGCAGTTCGGGATGGGAGCAGTACTTC. It is translated as CASSSGWEQYF.

The J gene is TRBJ2-1, the V gene TRBV5-4; 14 nucleotides agree with TRBD2. The CDR3 runs 19 residues. After removal of 0 bases from V and 3 bases from J, the junction contained 8 bases not matched to a gene. The germline V gene has CDR1 SGHNT and CDR2 YYREEE (reference sequence). The CDR3 sequence: CASSLGTSGGSTLYNEQFF. The CDR3, as DNA: TGTGCCAGCAGCTTGGGGACTAGCGGGGGGTCGACCCTCTACAATGAGCAGTTCTTC.

This clonotype was detected once. The chain joins TRBV5-6 to TRBJ2-7; 9 bases agree with TRBD1. The CDR3 spans 16 residues. V gave up 1 base and J gave up 6 bases; unmatched junction bases: 11. Germline V CDR1 and CDR2: SGHDT, YYEEEE. The CDR3 region is CASSLLGTGSYGEQYF. The CDR3 DNA is TGTGCCAGCAGCTTGTTAGGGACAGGGTCGTATGGCGAGCAGTACTTC.

The chain couples TRBV5-6 to TRBJ2-7, with 11 bases aligning to TRBD1. The CDR3 covers 15 residues. Germline V gene data show CDR1 as SGHDT and CDR2 as YYEEEE. V gave up 2 bases and J gave up 6 bases; unmatched junction bases: 7. The CDR3 reads CASSFRDRGVPEQYF. The CDR3 DNA sequence: TGTGCCAGCAGCTTCAGGGACAGGGGGGTTCCCGAGCAGTACTTC.

This chain links TRBV19 with TRBJ2-3; 8 nucleotides align to TRBD1. CDR3 length: 14 amino acids. Trimming cost V 5 bases and J 5 bases; bases outside gene matches: 6. CDR1 LNHDA and CDR2 SQIVND come from the germline V gene (reference sequence). CDR3 amino acids: CASSLRGLGDTQYF. The CDR3 DNA follows: TGTGCCAGTAGTCTCAGGGGGCTGGGAGATACGCAGTATTTT.

This rearrangement joins TRBV3-1 to TRBJ2-3; 12 nucleotides match TRBD2. The CDR3 is 15 amino acids. Germline V gives CDR1 LGHDT, CDR2 YNNKEL (reference sequence). Trimming took 3 bases from V and 4 from J; bases not matched to a gene: 2. CDR3 amino acids: CASSHLAGGPDTQYF. The DNA of the CDR3 is TGTGCCAGCAGCCACCTAGCGGGGGGGCCAGATACGCAGTATTTT.

This chain links TRBV20-1 with TRBJ2-2, with 10 nucleotides matching TRBD2. Losses at the gene ends were 5 bases for V and 2 bases for J; bases not matched to a gene: 5. The CDR3 length is 15 residues. Looked up from germline, CDR1 is DFQATT and CDR2 is SNEGSKA (reference sequence). CDR3 amino acids: CSAPLAGVNTGELFF. For the CDR3, the DNA is TGCAGTGCTCCTCTAGCGGGGGTAAACACCGGGGAGCTGTTTTTT.

The chain is built from TRBV5-1 and TRBJ1-2; D not certain. Looked up from germline, CDR1 is SGHRS and CDR2 is YFSETQ. V lost 0 bases, J lost 4 bases, and 10 bases lay in between. The CDR3 spans 14 residues. CDR3 bases: TGCGCCAGCAGCTTGGTGGAGGTCTCCTATGGCTACACCTTC. Translation gives CASSLVEVSYGYTF.

This clonotype was counted once. This chain joins TRBV12-3 or TRBV12-4 and TRBJ1-5; no clear D gene. The V end was cut by 3 bases, the J end by 4 bases, with 7 bases between. The CDR3 is 13 residues long. DNA of the CDR3: TGTGCCAGCAGTTTGAAGGGAAATCAGCCCCAGCATTTT. Residues: CASSLKGNQPQHF.

The chain carries TRBV20-1 and TRBJ1-2, with D possibly matching TRBD1 (6 bases). Germline lookup yields CDR1 DFQATT and CDR2 SNEGSKA (reference sequence). The CDR3 contains 12 residues. V was pared by 5 bases and J by 10 bases, with 17 bases between. The CDR3: CSAFRRGNPYTF. For the CDR3, the DNA is TGCAGTGCTTTCCGCAGGGGAAACCCCTACACCTTC.

This clonotype has just a few counts. J is TRBJ2-5 and V is TRBV29-1; D gene ambiguous. This CDR3 has 12 residues. The germline V and J ends were trimmed by 4 bases and 2 bases, with 8 bases remaining between them. The germline CDR1 and CDR2 sequences are SQVTM and ANQGSEA. This CDR3 is CSVGAGQETQYF. Written as DNA, the CDR3 is TGCAGCGTTGGTGCAGGTCAAGAGACCCAGTACTTC. Complete variable domain (other parts from reference TRBV29-1 and TRBJ2-5): SAVISQKPSRDICQRGTSLTIQCQVDSQVTMMFWYRQQPGQSLTLIATANQGSEATYESGFVIDKFPISRPNLTFSTLTVSNMSPEDSSIYLCSVGAGQETQYFGPGTRLLVL.